Listed below are T cell receptor beta chains from one sample, sequenced in a study of blood T cells in healthy people across ages. TCRdb re-analysed the 5' RACE reads in MiXCR, keeping a single row per CDR3 protein. The data contain 920,000 or so distinct CDR3 sequences, 35% to 50% of them seen just once; the ten biggest clones take up over 15%. Sequencing input: blood. Receptors were obtained from a woman aged 60 to 75 in good health. The CDR3 runs from the conserved cysteine through the conserved F or W.

>TRBV6-2/TRBV6-3|15
CASSYLGATNYGYTF
>TRBV7-9|15
CASSRQTGGLAEQYF
>TRBV27|15
CASSRTATSQETQYF
>TRBV20-1|16
CSASETGGKGSYGYTF
>TRBV6-1|17
CASSEARNNLGIDEQFF
>TRBV19|13
CASSRRTSYGQYF
>TRBV12-3/TRBV12-4|16
CASSLRGTGDLYGYTF
>TRBV4-2|14
CASSPGTGEEKLFF
>TRBV9|15
CASSDSGRADNEQFF
>TRBV12-3/TRBV12-4|11
CAIQVVGEQFF
>TRBV7-3|16
CASSLTPTGASATQYF
>TRBV20-1|13
CSARLGEHTEAFF
>TRBV20-1|13
CSARAGANYGYTF
>TRBV20-1|15
CSARDLDRAGYGYTF
>TRBV7-9|12
CASSLPAHEQYF
>TRBV7-9|13
CVSSLAGEGYQFF
>TRBV29-1|15
CSVIPMDRGGNEQYF
>TRBV28|18
CASSLRGLAGGTYNEQFF
>TRBV20-1|16
CSARASGSVVQETQYF
>TRBV29-1|14
CSVEARDRGYEQYF
>TRBV7-2|16
CASSPKGRFGANVLTF
>TRBV27|17
CASSNPVKTGVMDEQYF